Sequencing of this T cell receptor (beta chain) was carried out in a study of cytomegalovirus exposure and HLA in healthy donors. This CDR3 spans 14 amino acids. V was pared by 6 bases and J by 6 bases, with 12 bases of the junction left unmatched. From germline, CDR1 is SQVTM and CDR2 ANQGSEA. The primer mix had 60 Vbeta and 13 Jbeta primers. Assay used: immunoSEQ multiplex PCR; TCRdb lists only in-frame clones, some missing. This table has some 150,000 clones, around 78% appearing once. V gene TRBV29-1 combines with J gene TRBJ1-2; 8 bases agree with TRBD1. What was sequenced was PBMCs. This TCR was sampled from a male donor in good health and CMV-seronegative. In nucleotides, the CDR3 is TGCAGCGTAAATGTGGCAGGGGGCGGGGATGGCTACACCTTC. This encodes CSVNVAGGGDGYTF.